The subject of this entry is one TCR beta chain. Its antigen remains unidentified. The sample is drawn from a study of T cell responses to AZD1222 COVID-19 vaccine. Trimming shortened V by 6 bases and J by 3 bases, and 15 bases separated the two germline ends. The CDR3 spans 14 residues. Per the germline V gene, CDR1 is MNHEY and CDR2 is SVGAGI. Method: immunoSEQ multiplex PCR; TCRdb's copy keeps in-frame clones and lacks some. The repertoire holds under 150,000 clones, with about 91% as singletons. Regarding the study as a whole: Clonal diversity may have been underestimated in mostly white British donors. Once two AZD1222 doses were given, Spike-specific TCR breadth and depth went up.

Second-dose intervals of approximately 4 or approximately 12 weeks were pooled. The receptor was isolated from an adult who received the AZD1222 COVID-19 vaccine. The sequencing here drew on peripheral blood, taken 28 days after the second AZD1222 dose. The V and J genes are TRBV6-5 and TRBJ2-7; D is possibly TRBD2 (6 bases). The CDR3 DNA sequence: TGTGCCAGCAGGGATACCGGGAGAATCTACGAGCAGTACTTC. Residues: CASRDTGRIYEQYF.